A single sample is the source of the 29 T cell receptor beta chains below, sequenced in a study of shared clonotypes between healthy human individuals. Sequencing was performed with immunoSEQ multiplex PCR; in TCRdb, only in-frame clones are kept and a portion is missing. The repertoire includes approximately 330,000 clones, around four fifths of them detected once, and over 9.5% sits in the top ten. Sequencing was carried out using memory CD4+ T cells sorted from blood. Subset: CD45RA-negative fraction. The receptor set was obtained from a man between 25 and 39 years old in good health.

The V call is TRBV13, the J call TRBJ2-2; TRBD2 aligns across 7 bases. The V gene end was trimmed by 5 bases and the J gene end by 3 bases; junction bases not matched to a gene: 12. CDR1 and CDR2 (germline): PRHDT, FYEKMQ (reference sequence). The CDR3 has 17 amino acids. The CDR3 loop reads CASSPHRPGLYTGELFF. The CDR3 DNA follows: TGTGCCAGCAGCCCTCATAGGCCGGGACTATACACCGGGGAGCTGTTTTTT. Combining the CDR3 with reference TRBV13 and TRBJ2-2 gives the whole variable domain AAGVIQSPRHLIKEKRETATLKCYPIPRHDTVYWYQQGPGQDPQFLISFYEKMQSDKGSIPDRFSAQQFSDYHSELNMSSLELGDSALYFCASSPHRPGLYTGELFFGEGSRLTVL.

This clone showed up just a few times. V and J are TRBV7-2 and TRBJ2-2; 10 nucleotides line up with TRBD2. There are 18 residues in the CDR3. V lost 1 base and J lost 1; bases outside the gene matches: 6. Germline V gives CDR1 SGHTA, CDR2 FQGNSA. CDR3 bases: TGTGCCAGCAGCTTAGGACTAGCGGGCTATGGGAACACCGGGGAGCTGTTTTTT. It yields the protein CASSLGLAGYGNTGELFF.

The CDR3 spells CSGGTTYNEQFF. The CDR3 DNA follows: TGCAGCGGTGGGACAACATACAATGAGCAGTTCTTC. This rearrangement joins TRBV29-1 to TRBJ2-1; D might be TRBD1 (6 bases). CDR1 and CDR2 (germline): SQVTM, ANQGSEA. The CDR3 is 12 amino acids. V lost 7 bases, J lost 4 bases, and 11 bases lay in between.

The chain carries TRBV18 and TRBJ2-5; D remains unclear. CDR1 is KGHSH, CDR2 LQKENI, per germline. The CDR3 extends over 15 amino acids. Trimming left V 0 bases short and J 5 bases short, with 13 bases between. CDR3 residues: CASSPPSKGWETQYF. CDR3 coding DNA: TGTGCCAGCTCACCACCATCGAAAGGGTGGGAGACCCAGTACTTC.

The chain carries TRBV19 and TRBJ1-3, with D hard to call. V lost 3 bases and J 2 bases, leaving 11 bases between the germline ends. Germline CDR1 is LNHDA and CDR2 is SQIVND (reference sequence). The CDR3 has 15 amino acids. The CDR3 protein is CASSIRREAGNTIYF. CDR3 DNA sequence: TGTGCCAGTAGTATCCGGAGGGAGGCTGGAAACACCATATATTTT.

The gene calls are TRBV5-4 and TRBJ1-2; D ambiguous. Trimming removed 1 base at V and 8 bases at J, with 12 bases between. The CDR3 is made up of 13 amino acids. Germline V CDR1 and CDR2: SGHNT, YYREEE (reference sequence). CDR3 protein: CASSLSGSYGYTF. The CDR3 DNA reads as TGTGCCAGCAGCTTGTCGGGGTCGTACGGCTACACCTTC.

V usage is TRBV28 and J usage is TRBJ2-1; the D gene could be TRBD1 or TRBD2 (6 bases each). The CDR3 totals 15 residues. Deletions cut 5 bases from V and 2 bases from J, with 13 bases between. Germline assignment: CDR1 MDHEN and CDR2 SYDVKM. The CDR3 coding sequence is TGTGCCAGCAGTAGCGCGGGACAACCCTACAATGAGCAGTTCTTC. Protein product: CASSSAGQPYNEQFF.

The gene calls are TRBV5-1 and TRBJ2-1; the D gene could be TRBD1 or TRBD2 (5 bases each). The germline V gene has CDR1 SGHRS and CDR2 YFSETQ. The V end lost 3 bases, the J end lost 9 bases, and 19 bases lay between the germline ends. This CDR3 is 15 amino acids long. The CDR3 coding sequence is TGCGCCAGCAGCTCACTAGGGGATTACAATAGTGAGCAGTTCTTC. This translates into CASSSLGDYNSEQFF.

This clone was picked up a small number of times. The chain is built from TRBV28 and TRBJ1-5; D is undetermined. This CDR3 has 13 amino acids. The germline V gene has CDR1 MDHEN and CDR2 SYDVKM. V gave up 7 bases and J gave up 6 bases, with 13 bases separating them. The CDR3 DNA sequence: TGTGCCAGCATCGACATACGGGGTCAGCCCCAGCATTTT. Its translation is CASIDIRGQPQHF.

The chain joins TRBV7-9 to TRBJ2-1; 7 bases are a match to TRBD2. V shed 3 bases and J 8 bases; nucleotides not matched to a gene: 19. There are 18 residues in the CDR3. The V gene's germline CDR1 is SEHNR and CDR2 FQNEAQ (reference sequence). CDR3 coding DNA: TGTGCCAGCAGCTTCTATTTGTTGCGGACTAGTAGTTTGGATGAGCAGTTCTTC. Translation: CASSFYLLRTSSLDEQFF.

This chain connects TRBV7-3 to TRBJ2-1, with a possible D match to TRBD2 (5 bases). V lost 5 bases, J lost 9 bases, and 14 bases lay in between. Per germline, CDR1 SGHTA and CDR2 FQGTGA. This CDR3 has 13 residues. CDR3 loop: CASSPGLGIEQFF. The CDR3 DNA follows: TGTGCCAGCAGCCCCGGACTGGGGATTGAGCAGTTCTTC.

This clone was seen ten or more times. The chain joins TRBV5-6 to TRBJ2-3; D is perhaps TRBD2 (6 bases). Trimming left V 2 bases short and J 0 bases short, with 10 bases between. CDR1 SGHDT and CDR2 YYEEEE come from the germline V gene. The CDR3 spans 15 residues. CDR3: CASSFGTESTDTQYF. The DNA for the CDR3 is TGTGCCAGCAGCTTTGGGACTGAAAGCACAGATACGCAGTATTTT.

J is TRBJ2-7 and V is TRBV7-8; D may be TRBD1 (5 bases). The CDR3 has 15 amino acids. V was pared by 1 base and J by 2 bases, with 12 bases between. The germline V gene encodes CDR1 SGHVS and CDR2 FQNEAQ. The CDR3, as DNA: TGTGCCAGCAGCTTAGGCAGGGTGATGCCCTACGAGCAGTACTTC. Amino acid sequence: CASSLGRVMPYEQYF.

The J gene is TRBJ2-7, the V gene TRBV11-2; the D is unclear. This CDR3 spans 12 amino acids. Germline CDR1 SGHAT, CDR2 FQNNGV. Trimming stripped 3 bases from V and 1 base from J, with 4 bases between. The CDR3 region is CASSFTSYEQYF. The CDR3 bases are TGTGCCAGCAGCTTCACATCCTACGAGCAGTACTTC.

This clone was counted between two and nine times. The chain uses TRBV7-3 and TRBJ2-1, with D possibly being TRBD1 (6 bases). This CDR3 spans 13 amino acids. Between the trimmed V and J ends, which lost 5 bases and 8 bases, there was a span of 13 bases. Germline loops: CDR1 SGHTA, CDR2 FQGTGA. The CDR3 DNA reads TGTGCCAGCAGCACCCAGGGGTTGTATGAGCAGTTCTTC. Its translation: CASSTQGLYEQFF.

The count of this clone is one. V gene TRBV7-9 combines with J gene TRBJ1-1; D call uncertain. Trimming removed 8 bases from V and 4 bases from J, with 11 bases in between. The CDR3 runs to 12 residues. Germline V gene sequence: CDR1 SEHNR, CDR2 FQNEAQ (reference sequence). CDR3: CASGDMGTEAFF. The CDR3 bases are TGTGCCAGCGGAGACATGGGCACTGAAGCTTTCTTT. Looking up the rest from reference TRBV7-9 and TRBJ1-1 gives the full variable domain: DTGVSQNPRHKITKRGQNVTFRCDPISEHNRLYWYRQTLGQGPEFLTYFQNEAQLEKSRLLSDRFSAERPKGSFSTLEIQRTEQGDSAMYLCASGDMGTEAFFGQGTRLTVV.

This clone was observed a single time. The chain carries TRBV7-6 and TRBJ1-1, with no clear D. In germline, CDR1 is SGHVS, CDR2 FNYEAQ. Trimming stripped 5 bases from V and 10 bases from J, with 11 bases between. This CDR3 is built from 11 residues. CDR3 in DNA: TGTGCCAGCAGCGCCCCCCGGGGAGCTTTCTTT. The encoded protein is CASSAPRGAFF.

This chain links TRBV5-1 with TRBJ1-2; 7 bases map to TRBD1. The CDR3 sequence is 16 residues long. The germline gives CDR1 SGHRS, CDR2 YFSETQ. V lost 4 bases, J lost 3 bases, and 12 bases stayed unmatched. CDR3 residues: CASSPQGGKNYYGYTF. In DNA form, the CDR3 reads TGCGCCAGCAGCCCACAAGGGGGCAAAAATTACTATGGCTACACCTTC.

This chain uses TRBV5-8 with TRBJ2-2, with TRBD1 matching 7 bases. From germline, CDR1 is SGHTS and CDR2 YDEGEE. This CDR3 spans 15 amino acids. The V and J ends lost 6 bases and 4 bases, in that order; junction bases with no gene match: 9. In DNA form, the CDR3 reads TGTGCCAGCATCTCTACAACAGGGGCCACCGGGGAGCTGTTTTTT. This codes for CASISTTGATGELFF.

This chain connects TRBV12-5 to TRBJ1-5, with 7 positions matching TRBD1. Germline V gives CDR1 LGHNT, CDR2 FRNRAP. After removal of 6 bases from V and 0 bases from J, the junction contained 8 bases not matched to a gene. The CDR3 runs to 16 residues. The CDR3 DNA follows: TGTGCTAGTGGACTCGACGGACAGGTTAGCAATCAGCCCCAGCATTTT. Translated: CASGLDGQVSNQPQHF.

The J gene is TRBJ2-1, the V gene TRBV7-3; no reliable D call. Trimming took 6 bases from V and 9 from J, leaving 9 bases between them. There are 11 residues in the CDR3. Germline lookup yields CDR1 SGHTA and CDR2 FQGTGA. The CDR3 nucleotides are TGTGCCAGCAGTACTGGTGGTGAGCAGTTCTTC. Its protein product is CASSTGGEQFF.

The chain combines TRBV18 with TRBJ1-2; possible D gene TRBD1, 5 bases. Germline V lookup: CDR1 KGHSH, CDR2 LQKENI. Deletions cut 2 bases from V and 7 bases from J, with 14 bases between. The CDR3 runs to 14 residues. CDR3 in DNA: TGTGCCAGCTCACCATCGAGGGGCGCGGGTGGCTACACCTTC. This codes for CASSPSRGAGGYTF.

The J gene is TRBJ2-5, the V gene TRBV18, with D perhaps TRBD1 (5 bases). Germline V gives CDR1 KGHSH, CDR2 LQKENI. This CDR3 is 14 amino acids long. V gave up 1 base and J gave up 4 bases, with 10 bases separating them. The CDR3 DNA follows: TGTGCCAGCTCACCACAGCAGGGTGTAGAGACCCAGTACTTC. Translating gives CASSPQQGVETQYF.

This rearrangement joins TRBV7-8 to TRBJ2-5; maybe TRBD2 (6 bases). Germline loops: CDR1 SGHVS, CDR2 FQNEAQ. CDR3 length: 15 amino acids. Trimming pared 0 bases from V and 5 bases from J, leaving 13 bases between. The CDR3 loop is CASSLAGAAGETQYF. DNA of the CDR3: TGTGCCAGCAGCTTAGCAGGGGCCGCGGGGGAGACCCAGTACTTC.

The CDR3 is CAWSVLRGGDQPQHF. For the CDR3, the DNA is TGTGCCTGGAGTGTACTCCGGGGCGGAGACCAGCCCCAGCATTTT. The chain couples TRBV30 to TRBJ1-5; D might be TRBD1 (5 bases). V lost 0 bases and J lost 7, with 16 bases in between. Germline V CDR1 and CDR2: GTSNPN, SVGIG (reference sequence). The CDR3 covers 15 residues. Combining the CDR3 with reference TRBV30 and TRBJ1-5 gives the whole variable domain SQTIHQWPATLVQPVGSPLSLECTVEGTSNPNLYWYRQAAGRGLQLLFYSVGIGQISSEVPQNLSASRPQDRQFILSSKKLLLSDSGFYLCAWSVLRGGDQPQHFGDGTRLSIL.

The rearrangement uses TRBV11-2 and TRBJ2-7; 9 bases match TRBD2. The germline V gene encodes CDR1 SGHAT and CDR2 FQNNGV. CDR3 length: 14 amino acids. After removal of 5 bases from V and 2 bases from J, the junction contained 4 bases not matched to a gene. The CDR3 nucleotides are TGTGCCAGCAGCAAAGGGACTAGCCCCTACGAGCAGTACTTC. It translates to CASSKGTSPYEQYF.

The CDR3 region is CASSYGGETGNTIYF. CDR3 in DNA: TGTGCCAGCAGCTACGGGGGGGAAACTGGAAACACCATATATTTT. The chain uses TRBV5-4 and TRBJ1-3; TRBD1 is a possible D gene (5 bases). CDR1 and CDR2 (germline): SGHNT, YYREEE (reference sequence). The ends were cut back, 3 bases at V and 2 bases at J, with 12 bases in the middle. The CDR3 has 15 amino acids.

The chain uses TRBV6-5 and TRBJ1-2; possibly TRBD1 for D (5 bases). The length of the CDR3 is 12 residues. From germline, CDR1 is MNHEY and CDR2 SVGAGI. Trimming shortened V by 6 bases and J by 4 bases, and 9 bases separated the two germline ends. The CDR3 spells CASRQGLYGYTF. The CDR3 region has the DNA TGTGCCAGCAGGCAGGGACTCTATGGCTACACCTTC.

This clone has a handful of counts. The chain recombines TRBV18 with TRBJ2-3; TRBD2 matches at 15 bases. The CDR3 loop spans 16 amino acids. From germline, CDR1 is KGHSH and CDR2 LQKENI. The V and J ends lost 6 bases and 4 bases, in that order; junction bases with no gene match: 5. The CDR3 bases are TGTGCCAGCTCGCCGGGACTAGCGGGAGGCGCAGATACGCAGTATTTT. Its translation is CASSPGLAGGADTQYF. The whole variable domain, remainder taken from reference TRBV18 and TRBJ2-3, is NAGVMQNPRHLVRRRGQEARLRCSPMKGHSHVYWYRQLPEEGLKFMVYLQKENIIDESGMPKERFSAEFPKEGPSILRIQQVVRGDSAAYFCASSPGLAGGADTQYFGPGTRLTVL.